This passage covers 30 T cell receptor beta chains from one sample sequenced in a study of CD8+ T cells in alopecia areata. The sequencing template was cDNA reverse transcribed from extracted RNA. Sequencing was performed with immunoSEQ multiplex PCR; in TCRdb, only in-frame clones are kept and a portion is missing. Among roughly 140,000 clones listed, around two thirds were seen once. The sequenced sample was CD8+ T cells sorted from blood. The receptor source for this set is a human donor in good health.

This chain joins TRBV9 and TRBJ1-1; 9 bases agree with TRBD1. Trimming removed 4 bases from V and 1 base from J; junction bases left unmatched: 11. CDR3 length equals 17 residues. Germline lookup yields CDR1 SGDLS and CDR2 YYNGEE. The CDR3 reads CASSSRQGDVRNTEAFF. The DNA of the CDR3 is TGTGCCAGCAGCTCGCGACAGGGGGATGTAAGGAACACTGAAGCTTTCTTT.

The CDR3 region is CASTSSGSVREQYF. The CDR3 region has the DNA TGTGCCAGCACTTCTAGCGGGAGTGTTCGCGAGCAGTACTTC. The chain is built from TRBV2 and TRBJ2-7, with 10 bases that match TRBD2. Germline V lookup: CDR1 SNHLY, CDR2 FYNNEI. V gave up 7 bases and J gave up 6 bases; unmatched junction bases: 9. The CDR3 is 14 residues long.

This rearrangement joins TRBV7-6 to TRBJ2-5; tentative D call: TRBD1 (5 bases). Germline V gene lookup returns CDR1 SGHVS and CDR2 FNYEAQ. Trimming shortened V by 7 bases and J by 2 bases, and 11 bases separated the two germline ends. This CDR3 spans 13 amino acids. DNA for the CDR3: TGTGCCAGCACAAACCCAGGGCAAGAGACCCAGTACTTC. Translating it yields CASTNPGQETQYF.

This sequence joins TRBV25-1 and TRBJ1-1; a possible D gene is TRBD1 (5 bases). Deletions cut 1 base from V and 8 bases from J, with 14 bases between. The germline V gene has CDR1 MGHDK and CDR2 SYGVNS. The CDR3 contains 14 residues. CDR3 sequence (DNA): TGTGCCAGCAGTGAATGGGGGATTGAAGGCGAAGCTTTCTTT. Translated: CASSEWGIEGEAFF.

This clone showed up just a few times. This rearrangement joins TRBV29-1 to TRBJ1-1; perhaps TRBD1 as D (5 bases). V lost 7 bases and J 3 bases, leaving 18 bases between the germline ends. Germline values: CDR1 SQVTM, CDR2 ANQGSEA. This CDR3 comprises 14 residues. The chain's CDR3 is CSAPQAGTDTEAFF. CDR3 DNA: TGCAGCGCGCCACAGGCTGGGACGGACACTGAAGCTTTCTTT.

This clone appeared a few times. The rearrangement uses TRBV7-2 and TRBJ2-7; D could derive from TRBD1 or TRBD2 (5 bases each). Germline CDR1 and CDR2: SGHTA and FQGNSA. V was pared by 5 bases and J by 3 bases, with 17 bases between. The CDR3 totals 15 residues. The DNA of the CDR3 is TGTGCCAGCAGCCCCGGGGCTGGGGTGGGCTACGAGCAGTACTTC. Translating it yields CASSPGAGVGYEQYF.

In its sample, this clone was seen a few times. This chain joins TRBV4-1 and TRBJ1-1; D not certain. CDR3 length equals 16 residues. Trimming took 0 bases from V and 0 from J, leaving 11 bases between them. The germline gives CDR1 MGHRA, CDR2 YSYEKL. The CDR3 sequence: CASSQERASMNTEAFF. DNA for the CDR3: TGCGCCAGCAGCCAAGAACGGGCTTCGATGAACACTGAAGCTTTCTTT.

This sequence joins TRBV4-1 and TRBJ2-7, with D hard to call. Trimming cost V 3 bases and J 3 bases, with 15 bases left between them. The germline V gene encodes CDR1 MGHRA and CDR2 YSYEKL. The CDR3 is 15 amino acids. Here the CDR3 DNA reads TGCGCCAGCAGCCAGGCCGCCGGAGCACTCTACGAGCAGTACTTC. Amino acids: CASSQAAGALYEQYF.

In this sample, this clone turned up a few times. CDR3 nucleotides: TGCAGCGTTGAAGGCTCGGGGACAACCAATTACAATGAGCAGTTCTTC. Its protein is CSVEGSGTTNYNEQFF. The rearrangement links TRBV29-1 to TRBJ2-1, with D tentatively TRBD1 (6 bases). CDR3 length: 16 amino acids. In germline, CDR1 is SQVTM, CDR2 ANQGSEA. V gave up 1 base and J gave up 4 bases, with 17 bases separating them.

This clone was counted a few times. CDR3 in amino acids: CASTQGGTGVGYGYTF. CDR3 sequence (DNA): TGTGCCAGCACCCAAGGAGGGACAGGGGTCGGGTATGGCTACACCTTC. The genes are TRBV27 and TRBJ1-2, with 10 positions matching TRBD1. The CDR3 loop spans 16 amino acids. Trimming cost V 7 bases and J 5 bases; bases outside gene matches: 13. Looked up from germline, CDR1 is MNHEY and CDR2 is SMNVEV (reference sequence).

Only a few counts were recorded for this clone. The genes are TRBV14 and TRBJ2-2; 7 bases map to TRBD1. V was clipped by 2 bases and J by 4 bases; unmatched bases: 10. The CDR3 consists of 17 residues. Germline V gene sequence: CDR1 SGHDN, CDR2 FVKESK. CDR3 sequence reads: CASSQSEEQGFTGELFF. In DNA form, the CDR3 reads TGTGCCAGCAGCCAATCTGAGGAACAGGGGTTCACCGGGGAGCTGTTTTTT.

Regarding this clone: One end of the junction varies from germline; a read error may be responsible. The chain combines TRBV5-1 with TRBJ2-5; 12 nucleotides line up with TRBD1. The length of the CDR3 is 14 residues. Germline CDR1 reads SGHRS; CDR2 reads YFSETQ. CDR3 coding DNA: TGCGCCAGCAGCCGGGACAGGGGGCAAGGGACCCAGTACTTC. Protein product: CASSRDRGQGTQYF.

This clone came up a few times. This sequence joins TRBV2 and TRBJ1-5; tentatively, D is TRBD1 (6 bases). Germline-derived CDR1 and CDR2 are SNHLY and FYNNEI. Trimming took off 2 bases at V and 4 bases at J, with 9 bases between the two ends. The CDR3 covers 14 residues. The CDR3 loop reads CASSEWRGNQPQHF. In DNA form, the CDR3 reads TGTGCCAGCAGTGAATGGAGGGGGAATCAGCCCCAGCATTTT. Filled out from reference TRBV2 and TRBJ1-5, the complete variable domain reads EPEVTQTPSHQVTQMGQEVILRCVPISNHLYFYWYRQILGQKVEFLVSFYNNEISEKSEIFDDQFSVERPDGSNFTLKIRSTKLEDSAMYFCASSEWRGNQPQHFGDGTRLSIL.

This clone was recorded a few times. The chain carries TRBV29-1 and TRBJ1-2, with TRBD1 identical over 7 bases. Losses at the gene ends were 0 bases for V and 5 bases for J; bases not matched to a gene: 9. Per germline, CDR1 SQVTM and CDR2 ANQGSEA. This CDR3 contains 15 residues. Here the CDR3 reads CSVEDRTGGPYGYTF. CDR3 DNA sequence: TGCAGCGTTGAAGACCGGACAGGTGGGCCTTATGGCTACACCTTC.

This sequence joins TRBV29-1 and TRBJ1-1, with D possibly being TRBD1 (6 bases). CDR1 SQVTM and CDR2 ANQGSEA come from the germline V gene. With 5 bases removed from V and 3 bases from J, the gap between germline ends came to 13 bases. The CDR3 spans 13 residues. The CDR3 DNA reads TGCAGCGTTTTGGACAGCCCCTACACTGAAGCTTTCTTT. Translation: CSVLDSPYTEAFF.

This rearrangement joins TRBV29-1 to TRBJ2-2, with D unclear. CDR1 is SQVTM and CDR2 is ANQGSEA in the germline V gene. The CDR3 sequence is 12 residues long. V shed 5 bases and J shed 8 bases, with 12 bases lying between them. DNA for the CDR3: TGCAGCGTTTTGGGTCTTTATGGGGAGCTGTTTTTT. Protein: CSVLGLYGELFF.

CDR3 in DNA: TGCAGTGCGGGGACAGGGGAGCAGTACTTC. It translates to CSAGTGEQYF. The chain employs TRBV20-1 and TRBJ2-7; 9 nucleotides agree with TRBD1. The V and J ends lost 6 bases and 7 bases, in that order; junction bases with no gene match: 1. The CDR3 length is 10 residues. Germline CDR1 DFQATT, CDR2 SNEGSKA (reference sequence).

The chain carries TRBV5-1 and TRBJ2-1; 11 nucleotides align to TRBD2. The germline V gene has CDR1 SGHRS and CDR2 YFSETQ. This CDR3 region has 14 residues. The ends lost 2 bases at V and 8 bases at J; junction bases unmatched: 3. This CDR3 is CASSLTSGSYEQFF. CDR3 coding DNA: TGCGCCAGCAGCTTAACTAGCGGGAGCTATGAGCAGTTCTTC.

This clone was seen only a few times. This rearrangement joins TRBV27 to TRBJ2-2; no clear D. The germline gives CDR1 MNHEY, CDR2 SMNVEV (reference sequence). Trimming stripped 0 bases from V and 6 bases from J, with 8 bases between. This CDR3 is built from 14 residues. This chain's CDR3 is CASSLSAPPGELFF. CDR3 bases: TGTGCCAGCAGTTTATCGGCCCCACCCGGGGAGCTGTTTTTT.

The chain is built from TRBV13 and TRBJ1-5; D gene uncertain. Germline CDR1 and CDR2: PRHDT and FYEKMQ (reference sequence). The CDR3 totals 12 residues. Trimming shortened V by 6 bases and J by 4 bases, and 7 bases separated the two germline ends. The CDR3 DNA sequence: TGTGCCAGCAGAAGAGGGAATCAGCCCCAGCATTTT. Translation gives CASRRGNQPQHF.

This clone was seen just once. The chain joins TRBV7-9 to TRBJ1-5; 10 nucleotides line up with TRBD1. CDR1 SEHNR and CDR2 FQNEAQ come from the germline V gene (reference sequence). The CDR3 has 15 residues. V shed 5 bases and J 6 bases; nucleotides not matched to a gene: 7. The CDR3 sequence: CASSLGQGRFQPQHF. As DNA, the CDR3 is TGTGCCAGCAGCCTGGGACAGGGGCGCTTTCAGCCCCAGCATTTT. The full variable domain, rest sourced from reference TRBV7-9 and TRBJ1-5, is DTGVSQNPRHKITKRGQNVTFRCDPISEHNRLYWYRQTLGQGPEFLTYFQNEAQLEKSRLLSDRFSAERPKGSFSTLEIQRTEQGDSAMYLCASSLGQGRFQPQHFGDGTRLSIL.

V is TRBV2 and J is TRBJ2-7; D ambiguous. The V and J ends lost 4 bases and 1 base respectively, with 17 bases between them. The germline V gene has CDR1 SNHLY and CDR2 FYNNEI. The CDR3 runs to 16 residues. CDR3 protein: CASSGPGRLRSYEQYF. The CDR3 DNA follows: TGTGCCAGCAGTGGCCCCGGACGACTGAGGTCCTACGAGCAGTACTTC.

The J gene is TRBJ2-7, the V gene TRBV18; D gene ambiguous. The CDR3 is 11 residues long. V lost 6 bases and J 5 bases, leaving 8 bases between the germline ends. Germline V lookup: CDR1 KGHSH, CDR2 LQKENI. The CDR3 DNA follows: TGTGCCAGCTCCTCCGTGAACGAGCAGTACTTC. Translated, it gives CASSSVNEQYF.

The V gene is TRBV6-6, the J gene TRBJ2-7; tentatively, D is TRBD1 (6 bases). The ends were cut back, 11 bases at V and 6 bases at J, with 14 bases in the middle. Germline V gene lookup returns CDR1 MNHNY and CDR2 SVGAGI (reference sequence). The CDR3 has 11 residues. The chain's CDR3 is CACSGAGEQYF. The CDR3 coding sequence is TGTGCCTGCTCAGGGGCGGGCGAGCAGTACTTC.

This chain uses TRBV7-9 with TRBJ2-7; no clear D. The CDR3 is 14 residues long. The V gene lost 4 bases and the J gene lost 0 bases, with 10 bases spanning the gap. Germline V gene sequence: CDR1 SEHNR, CDR2 FQNEAQ (reference sequence). In DNA form, the CDR3 reads TGTGCCAGCAGCTCCTACTCCAGCTCCTACGAGCAGTACTTC. Protein sequence: CASSSYSSSYEQYF.

The rearrangement uses TRBV4-1 and TRBJ2-7; 7 nucleotides agree with TRBD1. The CDR3 consists of 14 residues. Germline assignment: CDR1 MGHRA and CDR2 YSYEKL. After removal of 1 base from V and 5 bases from J, the junction contained 5 bases not matched to a gene. CDR3 protein: CASSQGQGEHEQYF. The CDR3 DNA follows: TGCGCCAGCAGCCAAGGACAGGGAGAGCACGAGCAGTACTTC.

The count of this clone is one. The V gene is TRBV30, the J gene TRBJ2-1; 8 bases map to TRBD2. The CDR3 is made up of 15 amino acids. The V gene end was trimmed by 4 bases and the J gene end by 3 bases; junction bases not matched to a gene: 8. Germline-derived CDR1 and CDR2 are GTSNPN and SVGIG (reference sequence). CDR3 amino acids: CAWKGASGFYNEQFF. The CDR3 DNA is TGTGCCTGGAAAGGTGCTAGCGGGTTCTACAATGAGCAGTTCTTC.

A few counts support this clone. The chain uses TRBV9 and TRBJ2-2; D unclear. The CDR3 spans 17 residues. Germline CDR1 is SGDLS and CDR2 is YYNGEE. Between the trimmed V and J ends, which lost 5 bases and 0 bases, there was a span of 17 bases. In nucleotides, the CDR3 is TGTGCCAGCAGTCGTCCACTGGAGTATTCGAACACCGGGGAGCTGTTTTTT. Encoded protein: CASSRPLEYSNTGELFF.

This clone has just one count. The V call is TRBV10-2, the J call TRBJ2-7; no clear D. CDR3 length: 12 residues. V dropped 4 bases and J dropped 2 bases, with 6 bases sitting between them. From germline, CDR1 is WSHSY and CDR2 SAAADI. CDR3 residues: CASSANTYEQYF. CDR3 DNA sequence: TGCGCCAGCAGTGCTAACACCTACGAGCAGTACTTC.

V usage is TRBV2 and J usage is TRBJ2-2; 10 positions match TRBD2. V lost 4 bases to trimming and J lost 0 bases; unmatched junction nucleotides: 8. Germline CDR1 reads SNHLY; CDR2 reads FYNNEI. The CDR3 consists of 18 residues. CDR3 in amino acids: CASSAPGLARSNTGELFF. The CDR3 nucleotides are TGTGCCAGCAGTGCACCGGGACTAGCGAGATCGAACACCGGGGAGCTGTTTTTT.